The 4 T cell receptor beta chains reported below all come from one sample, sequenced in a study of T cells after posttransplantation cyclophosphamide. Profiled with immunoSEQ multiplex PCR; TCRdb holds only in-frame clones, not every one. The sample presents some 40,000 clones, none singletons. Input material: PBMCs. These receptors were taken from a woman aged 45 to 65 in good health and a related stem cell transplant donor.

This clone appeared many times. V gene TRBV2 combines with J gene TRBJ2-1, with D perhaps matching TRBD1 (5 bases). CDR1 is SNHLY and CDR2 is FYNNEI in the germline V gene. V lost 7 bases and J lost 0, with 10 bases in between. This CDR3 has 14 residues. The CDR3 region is CASTLDSSYNEQFF. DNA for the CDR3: TGTGCCAGCACCCTAGACAGCTCCTACAATGAGCAGTTCTTC.

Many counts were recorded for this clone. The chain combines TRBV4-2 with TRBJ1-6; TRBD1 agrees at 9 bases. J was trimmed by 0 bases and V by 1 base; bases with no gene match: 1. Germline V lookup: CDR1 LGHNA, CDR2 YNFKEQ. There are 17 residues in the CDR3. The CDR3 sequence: CASSQVDRGSYNSPLHF. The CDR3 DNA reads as TGTGCCAGCAGCCAAGTGGACAGGGGCTCCTATAATTCACCCCTCCACTTT.

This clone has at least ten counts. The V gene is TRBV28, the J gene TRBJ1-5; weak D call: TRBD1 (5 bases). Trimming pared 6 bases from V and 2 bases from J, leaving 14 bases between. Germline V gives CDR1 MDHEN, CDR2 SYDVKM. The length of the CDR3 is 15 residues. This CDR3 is CASSYQGGGNQPQHF. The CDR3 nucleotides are TGTGCCAGCAGCTACCAAGGAGGGGGCAATCAGCCCCAGCATTTT.

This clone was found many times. For the CDR3, the DNA is TGTGCCAGCAGCTCCTCAGGACTGGCAAGTTATGGCTACACCTTC. Translating it yields CASSSSGLASYGYTF. V usage is TRBV7-9 and J usage is TRBJ1-2, with D unclear. The CDR3 totals 15 residues. The V end lost 4 bases, the J end lost 5 bases, and 17 bases lay between the germline ends. CDR1 and CDR2 from the germline V gene are SEHNR and FQNEAQ (reference sequence).